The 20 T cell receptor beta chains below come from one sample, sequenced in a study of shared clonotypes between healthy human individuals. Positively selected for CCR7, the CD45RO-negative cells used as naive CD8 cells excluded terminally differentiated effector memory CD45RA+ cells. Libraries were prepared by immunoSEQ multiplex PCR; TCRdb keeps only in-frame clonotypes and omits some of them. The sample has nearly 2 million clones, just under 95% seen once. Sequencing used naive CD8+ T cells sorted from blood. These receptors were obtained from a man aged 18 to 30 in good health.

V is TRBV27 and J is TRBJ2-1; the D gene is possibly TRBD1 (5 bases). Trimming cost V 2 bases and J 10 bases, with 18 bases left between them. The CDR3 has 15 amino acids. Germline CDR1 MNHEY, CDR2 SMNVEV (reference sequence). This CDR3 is CASSLTAGNSSEQFF. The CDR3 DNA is TGTGCCAGCAGTTTAACGGCAGGGAATTCAAGCGAGCAGTTCTTC.

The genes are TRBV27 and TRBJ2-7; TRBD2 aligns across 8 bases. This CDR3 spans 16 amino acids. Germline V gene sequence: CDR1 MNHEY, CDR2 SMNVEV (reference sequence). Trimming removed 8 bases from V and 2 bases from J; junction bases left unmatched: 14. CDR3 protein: CASHDHAGGGTYEQYF. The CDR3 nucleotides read TGTGCCAGCCATGACCATGCTGGCGGGGGGACCTACGAGCAGTACTTC.

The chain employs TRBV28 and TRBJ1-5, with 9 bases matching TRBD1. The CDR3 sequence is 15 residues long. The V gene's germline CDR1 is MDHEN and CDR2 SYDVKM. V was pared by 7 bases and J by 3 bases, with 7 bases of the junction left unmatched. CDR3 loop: CASIGTGLNNQPQHF. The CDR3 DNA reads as TGTGCCAGCATTGGGACAGGGCTTAACAATCAGCCCCAGCATTTT. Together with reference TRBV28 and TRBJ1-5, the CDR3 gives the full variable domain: DVKVTQSSRYLVKRTGEKVFLECVQDMDHENMFWYRQDPGLGLRLIYFSYDVKMKEKGDIPEGYSVSREKKERFSLILESASTNQTSMYLCASIGTGLNNQPQHFGDGTRLSIL.

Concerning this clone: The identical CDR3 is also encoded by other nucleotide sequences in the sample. CDR3 protein: CASSLVSGTDTQYF. As DNA, the CDR3 is TGTGCCAGCAGCTTAGTCAGCGGCACAGATACGCAGTATTTT. The rearrangement joins TRBV7-8 to TRBJ2-3; unclear D gene. Germline V gene lookup returns CDR1 SGHVS and CDR2 FQNEAQ. Trimming stripped 1 base from V and 1 base from J, with 6 bases between. The length of the CDR3 is 14 residues.

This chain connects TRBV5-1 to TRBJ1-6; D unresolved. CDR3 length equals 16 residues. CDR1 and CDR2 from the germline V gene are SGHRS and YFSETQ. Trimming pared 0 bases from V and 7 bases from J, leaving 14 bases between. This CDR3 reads CASSLAAGLNNSPLHF. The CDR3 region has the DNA TGCGCCAGCAGCTTGGCGGCGGGGTTGAACAATTCACCCCTCCACTTT.

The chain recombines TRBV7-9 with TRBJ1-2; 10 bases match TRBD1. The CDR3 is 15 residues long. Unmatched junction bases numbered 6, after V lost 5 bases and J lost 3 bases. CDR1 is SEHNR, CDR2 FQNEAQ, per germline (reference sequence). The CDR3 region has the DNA TGTGCCAGCAGCGACCGGGACAGGGGACACTATGGCTACACCTTC. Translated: CASSDRDRGHYGYTF.

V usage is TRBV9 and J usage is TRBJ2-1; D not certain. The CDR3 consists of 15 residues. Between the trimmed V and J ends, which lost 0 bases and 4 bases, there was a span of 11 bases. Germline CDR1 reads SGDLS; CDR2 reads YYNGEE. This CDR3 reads CASSVEAEDYNEQFF. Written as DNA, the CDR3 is TGTGCCAGCAGCGTAGAGGCGGAAGATTACAATGAGCAGTTCTTC.

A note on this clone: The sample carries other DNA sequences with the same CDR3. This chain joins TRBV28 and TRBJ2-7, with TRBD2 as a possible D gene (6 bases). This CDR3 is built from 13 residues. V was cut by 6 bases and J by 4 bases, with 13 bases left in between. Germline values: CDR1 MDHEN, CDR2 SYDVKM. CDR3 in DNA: TGTGCCAGCAGCTGGGGGGTTTCGTACGAGCAGTACTTC. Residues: CASSWGVSYEQYF.

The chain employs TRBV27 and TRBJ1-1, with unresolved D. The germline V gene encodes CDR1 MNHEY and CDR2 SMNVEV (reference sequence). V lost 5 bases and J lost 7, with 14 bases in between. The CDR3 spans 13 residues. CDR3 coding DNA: TGTGCCAGCAGTCCCCGGACGGACCTTGAAGCTTTCTTT. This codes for CASSPRTDLEAFF.

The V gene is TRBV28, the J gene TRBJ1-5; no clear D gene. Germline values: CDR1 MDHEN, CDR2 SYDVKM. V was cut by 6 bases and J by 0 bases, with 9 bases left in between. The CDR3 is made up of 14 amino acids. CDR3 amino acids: CASSPLDSNQPQHF. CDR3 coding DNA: TGTGCCAGCAGCCCACTAGATAGCAATCAGCCCCAGCATTTT.

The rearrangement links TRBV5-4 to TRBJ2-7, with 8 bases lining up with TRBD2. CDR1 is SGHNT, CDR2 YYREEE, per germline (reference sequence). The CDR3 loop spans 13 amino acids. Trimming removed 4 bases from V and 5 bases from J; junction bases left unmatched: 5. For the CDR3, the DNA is TGTGCCAGCAGCGTCACCGGGGGGGACGAGCAGTACTTC. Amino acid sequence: CASSVTGGDEQYF.

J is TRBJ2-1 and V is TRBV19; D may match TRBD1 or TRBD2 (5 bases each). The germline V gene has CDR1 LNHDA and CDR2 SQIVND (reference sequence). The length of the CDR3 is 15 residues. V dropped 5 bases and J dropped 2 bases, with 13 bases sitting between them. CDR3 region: CASSAYTGPYNEQFF. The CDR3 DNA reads TGTGCCAGTAGTGCCTATACGGGGCCCTACAATGAGCAGTTCTTC.

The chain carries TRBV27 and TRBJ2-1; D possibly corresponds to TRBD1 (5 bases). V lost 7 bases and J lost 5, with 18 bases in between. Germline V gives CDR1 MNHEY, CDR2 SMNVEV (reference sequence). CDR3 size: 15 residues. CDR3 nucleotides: TGTGCCAGCACCGCCCAGGGATTCGGCCACAATGAGCAGTTCTTC. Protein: CASTAQGFGHNEQFF.

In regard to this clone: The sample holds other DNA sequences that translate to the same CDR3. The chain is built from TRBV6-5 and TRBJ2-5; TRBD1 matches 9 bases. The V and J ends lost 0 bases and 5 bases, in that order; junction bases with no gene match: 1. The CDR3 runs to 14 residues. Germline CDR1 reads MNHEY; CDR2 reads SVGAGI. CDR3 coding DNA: TGTGCCAGCAGTTACTCGGGGACAGGGGAGACCCAGTACTTC. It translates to CASSYSGTGETQYF.

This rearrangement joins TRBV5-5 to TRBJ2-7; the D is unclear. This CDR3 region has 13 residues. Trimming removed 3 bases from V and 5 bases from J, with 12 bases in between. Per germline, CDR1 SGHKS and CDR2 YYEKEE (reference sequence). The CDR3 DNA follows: TGTGCCAGCAGCTATGGCCGTTGGAACGAGCAGTACTTC. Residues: CASSYGRWNEQYF.

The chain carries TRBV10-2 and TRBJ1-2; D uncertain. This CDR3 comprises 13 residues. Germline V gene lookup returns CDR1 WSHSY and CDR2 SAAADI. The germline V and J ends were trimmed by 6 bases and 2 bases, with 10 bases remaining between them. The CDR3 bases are TGCGCCAGCAGCTCGGACGGGAACTATGGCTACACCTTC. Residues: CASSSDGNYGYTF.

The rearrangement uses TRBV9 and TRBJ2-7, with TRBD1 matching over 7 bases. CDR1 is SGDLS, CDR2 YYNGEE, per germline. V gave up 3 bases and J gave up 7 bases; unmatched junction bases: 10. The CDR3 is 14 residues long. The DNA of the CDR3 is TGTGCCAGCAGCGCTCAGGGGGAGTACGGGGAGCAGTACTTC. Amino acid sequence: CASSAQGEYGEQYF.

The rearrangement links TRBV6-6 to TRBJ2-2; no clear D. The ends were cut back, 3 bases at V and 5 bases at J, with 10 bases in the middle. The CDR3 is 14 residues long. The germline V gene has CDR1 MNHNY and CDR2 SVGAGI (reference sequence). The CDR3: CASSYAGATGELFF. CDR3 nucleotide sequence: TGTGCCAGCAGTTATGCAGGCGCAACCGGGGAGCTGTTTTTT.

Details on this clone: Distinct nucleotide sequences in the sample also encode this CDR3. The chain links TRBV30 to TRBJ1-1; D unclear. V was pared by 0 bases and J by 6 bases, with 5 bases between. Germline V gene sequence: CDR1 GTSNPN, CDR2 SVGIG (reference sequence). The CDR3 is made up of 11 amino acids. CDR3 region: CAWSVLSEAFF. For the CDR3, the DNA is TGTGCCTGGAGTGTACTGTCTGAAGCTTTCTTT.

CDR3 bases: TGCGCCAGCAGCTCGGGACCGTACGAGCAGTACTTC. It encodes CASSSGPYEQYF. The rearrangement joins TRBV5-1 to TRBJ2-7; D is perhaps TRBD1 or TRBD2 (5 bases each). V lost 3 bases and J 4 bases, leaving 8 bases between the germline ends. Germline values: CDR1 SGHRS, CDR2 YFSETQ. CDR3 size: 12 residues.